This T cell receptor (beta chain) was recorded in a study of T cell repertoires in cytomegalovirus infection. Note on this clonotype: Its antigen is unidentified.

TCRdb redid the calling of the reads with MiXCR, one entry per CDR3 protein. The sample lists about 89,000 distinct CDR3 sequences, about 31% occurring once. Regarding the study as a whole: HLA-C-restricted CMV clonotypes gave the most frequent clonotype in two of eight donors.

The specimen was CD8+ T cells from cultured PBMCs, collected from culture after CMV antigen stimulation. This receptor was identified in a human donor in good health (CMV status not recorded). Some clones in this sample may be carry-over from other donors' samples.

In nucleotides, the CDR3 is TGTGCCAGCAGTTACTCTATCGGGCCTGGAGGCTACACCTTC. This encodes CASSYSIGPGGYTF. The chain employs TRBV6-6 and TRBJ1-2; D ambiguous. Looked up from germline, CDR1 is MNHNY and CDR2 is SVGAGI (reference sequence). The CDR3 is 14 residues long. V lost 0 bases and J lost 8, with 13 bases in between.